Listed here are 17 T cell receptor beta chains from one sample, sequenced in a study of neurological immune-mediated disorders. One entry per CDR3 protein results from TCRdb running MiXCR on the 5' RACE reads. The sample holds roughly 70,000 distinct CDR3 sequences, less than 5.5% seen once. Sequenced: PBMCs. These receptors came from a woman aged 30 to 39 with multiple sclerosis.

This clonotype was detected only a few times. The chain links TRBV20-1 to TRBJ2-5; 7 nucleotides align to TRBD1. V shed 3 bases and J 1 base; nucleotides not matched to a gene: 5. The germline gives CDR1 DFQATT, CDR2 SNEGSKA (reference sequence). This CDR3 has 14 amino acids. CDR3 residues: CSARERDSQETQYF. For the CDR3, the DNA is TGCAGTGCTAGGGAGAGGGACAGCCAAGAGACCCAGTACTTC.

Of note for this clonotype: This clone may be a read error of a much larger clone one base away. This chain links TRBV4-2 with TRBJ2-3; D tentatively reads TRBD1 or TRBD2 (5 bases each). The CDR3 sequence is 13 residues long. Germline values: CDR1 LGHNA, CDR2 YNFKEQ. The CDR3 loop reads CANSQEGTDTQYF. The CDR3 DNA follows: TGTGCCAACAGCCAAGAGGGGACAGATACGCAGTATTTT.

In this sample, this clonotype turned up many times. The chain carries TRBV29-1 and TRBJ2-1; possibly TRBD1 or TRBD2 for D (5 bases each). The CDR3 has 9 residues. V was pared by 7 bases and J by 10 bases, with 8 bases between. Germline loops: CDR1 SQVTM, CDR2 ANQGSEA. CDR3 DNA sequence: TGCAGCGCGGGACGAGAGCAGTTCTTC. Amino acids: CSAGREQFF.

This clonotype showed up just a few times. V gene TRBV20-1 combines with J gene TRBJ2-3, with D possibly TRBD2 on 6 matching bases. The CDR3 consists of 14 residues. The germline V gene has CDR1 DFQATT and CDR2 SNEGSKA (reference sequence). The V end was cut by 6 bases, the J end by 2 bases, with 15 bases between. The CDR3, as DNA: TGCAGTGCGGGGACTGACCGGAACACAGATACGCAGTATTTT. It is translated as CSAGTDRNTDTQYF.

This clonotype showed up many times. The chain employs TRBV5-1 and TRBJ1-1; 9 nucleotides align to TRBD1. This CDR3 has 16 residues. Germline V gene sequence: CDR1 SGHRS, CDR2 YFSETQ. Trimming cost V 0 bases and J 2 bases; bases outside gene matches: 5. The CDR3 region has the DNA TGCGCCAGCAGCTTGGAAGGACAGGGGAGAAACACTGAAGCTTTCTTT. This codes for CASSLEGQGRNTEAFF.

This clonotype was recorded at least ten times. The chain combines TRBV20-1 with TRBJ2-1, with D perhaps matching TRBD1 (5 bases). Germline lookup yields CDR1 DFQATT and CDR2 SNEGSKA (reference sequence). The CDR3 spans 16 residues. V shed 0 bases and J shed 4 bases, with 16 bases lying between them. The CDR3 DNA sequence: TGCAGTGCTAGAGATCCGGACAAGATGGAATACAATGAGCAGTTCTTC. It translates to CSARDPDKMEYNEQFF.

This clonotype was picked up many times. The chain combines TRBV5-1 with TRBJ1-1; 10 bases align to TRBD1. This CDR3 region has 16 residues. Per germline, CDR1 SGHRS and CDR2 YFSETQ. Trimming cost V 0 bases and J 8 bases; bases outside gene matches: 10. The CDR3 region has the DNA TGCGCCAGCAGCTTGGGAACCGGGACAGGGGCCGTCGAAGCTTTCTTT. Protein product: CASSLGTGTGAVEAFF.

This clonotype was picked up many times. The V gene is TRBV3-1, the J gene TRBJ1-1; no definite D call. This CDR3 has 15 residues. Trimming cost V 1 base and J 1 base, with 10 bases left between them. Germline assignment: CDR1 LGHDT and CDR2 YNNKEL (reference sequence). The CDR3 sequence: CASSQVGFGNTEAFF. In DNA form, the CDR3 reads TGTGCCAGCAGCCAAGTGGGGTTTGGGAACACTGAAGCTTTCTTT.

This clonotype came up many times. The CDR3 here is CASSLVRASNTEAFF. The CDR3 nucleotides are TGCGCCAGCAGCTTGGTACGGGCTTCAAACACTGAAGCTTTCTTT. The chain carries TRBV5-1 and TRBJ1-1; the D is unclear. The CDR3 contains 15 residues. V lost 0 bases to trimming and J lost 2 bases, with 11 bases between them. Germline V CDR1 and CDR2: SGHRS, YFSETQ.

This clonotype was seen a few times. The chain carries TRBV20-1 and TRBJ1-1; no clear D. V dropped 0 bases and J dropped 0 bases, with 8 bases sitting between them. Germline V gene lookup returns CDR1 DFQATT and CDR2 SNEGSKA (reference sequence). The CDR3 spans 14 residues. Written as DNA, the CDR3 is TGCAGTGCTAGAGATCTCCGTTTGAACACTGAAGCTTTCTTT. This sequence encodes CSARDLRLNTEAFF.

Only a few counts were recorded for this clonotype. The chain carries TRBV7-2 and TRBJ2-5; weak D call: TRBD2 (6 bases). This CDR3 comprises 15 residues. Between the trimmed V and J ends, which lost 5 bases and 4 bases, there was a span of 17 bases. Germline CDR1 and CDR2: SGHTA and FQGNSA. The CDR3 bases are TGTGCCAGCAGCCCCGGGACTCCGGTTTTAGAGACCCAGTACTTC. Amino acids: CASSPGTPVLETQYF.

This clonotype was seen repeatedly, ten times or more. This chain uses TRBV5-1 with TRBJ1-5; tentative D call: TRBD1 (6 bases). The CDR3 contains 16 residues. V was pared by 0 bases and J by 2 bases, with 12 bases between. Germline V CDR1 and CDR2: SGHRS, YFSETQ. CDR3 loop: CASSLDGGGGNQPQHF. As DNA, the CDR3 is TGCGCCAGCAGCTTGGATGGAGGGGGAGGCAATCAGCCCCAGCATTTT.

This clonotype was detected ten times or more. The chain joins TRBV20-1 to TRBJ2-1; the D gene is possibly TRBD2 (5 bases). V was pared by 0 bases and J by 6 bases, with 15 bases between. Germline values: CDR1 DFQATT, CDR2 SNEGSKA (reference sequence). The CDR3 is made up of 15 amino acids. The CDR3 here is CSARDSAHRGNEQFF. The DNA for the CDR3 is TGCAGTGCTAGAGATAGCGCCCATCGCGGCAATGAGCAGTTCTTC.

This clonotype showed up just a few times. The chain is built from TRBV6-5 and TRBJ2-4; D remains unclear. The CDR3 consists of 16 residues. The germline V gene encodes CDR1 MNHEY and CDR2 SVGAGI. Trimming took off 5 bases at V and 1 base at J, with 15 bases between the two ends. DNA of the CDR3: TGTGCCAGCAGTCCCCTTTTTGAGGACGCCAAAAACATTCAGTACTTC. This encodes CASSPLFEDAKNIQYF.

This clonotype showed up many times. The J gene is TRBJ2-7, the V gene TRBV20-1, with TRBD1 identical over 9 bases. Germline loops: CDR1 DFQATT, CDR2 SNEGSKA (reference sequence). After removal of 5 bases from V and 3 bases from J, the junction contained 2 bases not matched to a gene. The CDR3 length is 12 residues. The CDR3 DNA follows: TGCAGTGCTGGGACAGGGATCTACGAGCAGTACTTC. It specifies CSAGTGIYEQYF.

The chain joins TRBV29-1 to TRBJ1-1; TRBD1 might be the D (5 bases). The germline gives CDR1 SQVTM, CDR2 ANQGSEA. Trimming cost V 5 bases and J 6 bases, with 16 bases left between them. The CDR3 runs to 13 residues. CDR3 DNA: TGCAGCGTTTTTCCGGGAAAGGGGCCTGAAGCTTTCTTT. Translated: CSVFPGKGPEAFF.

This clonotype was observed at least ten times. The CDR3 reads CASSLRQGNEKLFF. The CDR3 DNA sequence: TGTGCCAGCAGCCTCCGACAGGGGAATGAAAAACTGTTTTTT. The J gene is TRBJ1-4, the V gene TRBV7-9, with 8 nucleotides matching TRBD1. Germline trimming cut 5 bases from V and 5 bases from J; bases unmatched to any gene: 4. Looked up from germline, CDR1 is SEHNR and CDR2 is FQNEAQ (reference sequence). The CDR3 runs 14 residues. Filled out from reference TRBV7-9 and TRBJ1-4, the complete variable domain reads DTGVSQNPRHKITKRGQNVTFRCDPISEHNRLYWYRQTLGQGPEFLTYFQNEAQLEKSRLLSDRFSAERPKGSFSTLEIQRTEQGDSAMYLCASSLRQGNEKLFFGSGTQLSVL.